This passage covers 3 T cell receptor beta chains from one sample sequenced in a study of blood T cell repertoires in COVID-19. The table came from immunoSEQ multiplex PCR; TCRdb's copy has only in-frame clones and leaves some out. The sample records approximately 300,000 clones, about 92% being singletons. Specimen: PBMCs or T cells enriched from blood (not recorded which). The receptors were sampled from a man aged 60-69 years who had recovered from COVID-19.

The V call is TRBV18, the J call TRBJ2-1; 10 nucleotides line up with TRBD1. This CDR3 comprises 13 residues. V was pared by 5 bases and J by 9 bases, with 4 bases of the junction left unmatched. Germline-derived CDR1 and CDR2 are KGHSH and LQKENI. This CDR3 reads CASSTGQGFEQFF. The CDR3 nucleotides read TGTGCCAGCTCAACGGGACAGGGGTTTGAGCAGTTCTTC.

The chain recombines TRBV3-1 (or the pseudogene TRBV3-2) with TRBJ1-4, with TRBD1 matching over 8 bases. CDR1 LGHDT and CDR2 YNNKEL come from the germline V gene (reference sequence). The CDR3 covers 14 residues. With V trimmed by 4 bases and J by 8 bases, 6 bases remained unmatched. DNA for the CDR3: TGTGCCAGCAGCCTACGGACAGGGAGCGAAAAACTGTTTTTT. Translation: CASSLRTGSEKLFF.

The sample holds one count of this clone. The V and J genes are TRBV12-3 or TRBV12-4 and TRBJ1-6; possibly TRBD1 for D (6 bases). V lost 2 bases and J lost 12, with 8 bases in between. This CDR3 has 12 residues. CDR3 protein: CASSLNREPLHF. The CDR3 nucleotides read TGTGCCAGCAGTTTAAACAGGGAACCCCTCCACTTT.